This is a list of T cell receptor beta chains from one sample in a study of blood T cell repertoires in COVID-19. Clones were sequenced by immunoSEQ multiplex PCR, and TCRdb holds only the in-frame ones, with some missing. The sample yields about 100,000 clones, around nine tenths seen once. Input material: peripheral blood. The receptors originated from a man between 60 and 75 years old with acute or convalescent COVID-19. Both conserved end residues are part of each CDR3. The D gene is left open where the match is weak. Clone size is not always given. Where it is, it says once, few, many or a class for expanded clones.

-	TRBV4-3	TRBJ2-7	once	CASSQDVQFDEQYF	TGCGCCAGCAGCCAAGATGTTCAATTTGACGAGCAGTACTTC
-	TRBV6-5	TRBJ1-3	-	CASLVPGNTIYF	TGTGCCAGCCTAGTGCCGGGAAACACCATATATTTT
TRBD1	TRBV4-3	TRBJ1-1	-	CASSQGWRTGWAEAFF	TGCGCCAGCAGCCAAGGGTGGAGGACAGGTTGGGCTGAAGCTTTCTTT
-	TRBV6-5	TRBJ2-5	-	CASRRETQYF	TGTGCCAGCCGTAGAGAGACCCAGTACTTC
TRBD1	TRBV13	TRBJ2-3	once	CASSFWTGGTDTQYF	TGTGCCAGCAGCTTTTGGACAGGGGGCACAGATACGCAGTATTTT
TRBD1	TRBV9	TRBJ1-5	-	CASSPGQVNQPQHF	TGTGCCAGCAGCCCGGGACAGGTTAATCAGCCCCAGCATTTT
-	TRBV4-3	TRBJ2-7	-	CASSQDQGLYGEQYF	TGCGCCAGCAGCCAAGACCAGGGACTGTACGGCGAGCAGTACTTC
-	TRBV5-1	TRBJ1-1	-	CASSFRRGGETTEAFF	TGCGCCAGCAGCTTCCGTAGGGGCGGCGAGACCACTGAAGCTTTCTTT
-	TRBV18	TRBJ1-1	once	CASSPLVNTEAFF	TGTGCCAGCTCACCACTAGTCAACACTGAAGCTTTCTTT
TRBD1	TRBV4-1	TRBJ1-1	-	CASSQSGTVNTEAFF	TGCGCCAGCAGCCAGTCCGGGACAGTGAACACTGAAGCTTTCTTT
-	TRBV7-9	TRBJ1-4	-	CASSKLTNEKLFF	TGTGCCAGCAGCAAGCTTACGAATGAAAAACTGTTTTTT
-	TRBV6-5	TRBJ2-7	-	CASSYQTGWSYEQYF	TGTGCCAGCAGTTACCAGACGGGGTGGAGCTACGAGCAGTACTTC